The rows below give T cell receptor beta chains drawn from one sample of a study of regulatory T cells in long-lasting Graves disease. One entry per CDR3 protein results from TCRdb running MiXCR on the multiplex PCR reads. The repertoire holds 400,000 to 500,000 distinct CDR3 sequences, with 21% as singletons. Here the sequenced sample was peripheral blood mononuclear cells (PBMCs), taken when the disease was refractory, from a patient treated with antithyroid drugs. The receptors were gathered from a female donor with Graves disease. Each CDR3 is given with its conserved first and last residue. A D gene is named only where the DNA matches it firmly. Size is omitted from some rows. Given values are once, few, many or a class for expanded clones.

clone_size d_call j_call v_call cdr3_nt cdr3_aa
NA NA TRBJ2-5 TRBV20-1 TGCAGTGCTCCGGACAGACAGGAGACCCAGTACTTC CSAPDRQETQYF
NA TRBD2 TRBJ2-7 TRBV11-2 TGTGCCAGCAGCATGGGACTAGCGGGAGTCGAGCAGTACTTC CASSMGLAGVEQYF
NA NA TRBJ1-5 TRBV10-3 TGTGCCAGTGGACAAGGGCCCAGCAGCAATCAGCCCCAGCATTTT CASGQGPSSNQPQHF
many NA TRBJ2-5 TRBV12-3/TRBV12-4 TGTGCCAGCAGTTTATCTGAGACCCAGTACTTC CASSLSETQYF
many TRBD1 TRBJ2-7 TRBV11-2 TGTGCCAGCAGCTTAGGACAGGCGACAGGGGAGACCGAGCAGTACTTC CASSLGQATGETEQYF
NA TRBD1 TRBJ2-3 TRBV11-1 TGTGCCAGCAGCTTAGGGGGGACAGGGGGCGCGTCAGATACGCAGTATTTT CASSLGGTGGASDTQYF
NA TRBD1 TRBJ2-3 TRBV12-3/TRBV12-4 TGTGCCAGCAGGGGGACAGGCGATACGCAGTATTTT CASRGTGDTQYF
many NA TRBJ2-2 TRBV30 TGTGCCTGGAGTGCGGGCGGGGAGCTGTTTTTT CAWSAGGELFF
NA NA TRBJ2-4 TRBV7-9 TGTGCCAGCAGCAGATCTTTACGGGTTCTCAAAAACATTCAGTACTTC CASSRSLRVLKNIQYF
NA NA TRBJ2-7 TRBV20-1 TGCAGTGCTAGAGATATGGGGCGCCCCTACGAGCAGTACTTC CSARDMGRPYEQYF
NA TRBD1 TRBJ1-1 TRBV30 TGTGCCTGGGGGACAGGTTCGATCACTGAAGCTTTCTTT CAWGTGSITEAFF
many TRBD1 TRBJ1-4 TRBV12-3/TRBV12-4 TGTGCCAGCAGTTGGACAGGGGGAAGACGAAATGAAAAACTGTTTTTT CASSWTGGRRNEKLFF
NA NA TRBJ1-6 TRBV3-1 TGTGCCAGCAGCCAAGGGTCCAGGAATAATTCACCCCTCCACTTT CASSQGSRNNSPLHF
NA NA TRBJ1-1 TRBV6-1 TGTGCCAGCAGGAGAGAAATGAACACTGAAGCTTTCTTT CASRREMNTEAFF
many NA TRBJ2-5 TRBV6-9 TGTGCCAGCAGTTCCACCGACTCCCGTGGAGAGACCCAGTACTTC CASSSTDSRGETQYF
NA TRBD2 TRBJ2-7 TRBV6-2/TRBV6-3 TGTGCCAGCAGTGCCTCTAGCGGGCACAGAACCTACGAGCAGTACTTC CASSASSGHRTYEQYF
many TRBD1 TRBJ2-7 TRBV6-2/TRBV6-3 TGTGCCAGCAGTTACTCCCCGGGACAGGGGTCCTACGAGCAGTACTTC CASSYSPGQGSYEQYF
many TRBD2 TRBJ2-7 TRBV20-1 TGCAGTGCTAGAGATACAAGACTAGCGGGTGTCAACGAGCAGTACTTC CSARDTRLAGVNEQYF
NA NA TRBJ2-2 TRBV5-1 TGCGCCAGCAGCTTGGATCGTGGGGGCGGGGAGCTGTTTTTT CASSLDRGGGELFF
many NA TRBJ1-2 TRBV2 TGTGCCAGCAGTCCGAGCGGGTATGGCTACACCTTC CASSPSGYGYTF
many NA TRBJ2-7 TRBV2 TGTGCCAGCAGTGATAATTTCTACGAGCAGTACTTC CASSDNFYEQYF
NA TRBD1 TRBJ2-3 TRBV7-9 TGTGCCAGCAGCTTAGACCAATGGACAGGGGAAGGCACAGATACGCAGTATTTT CASSLDQWTGEGTDTQYF
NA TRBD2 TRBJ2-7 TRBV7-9 TGTGCCAGCAGCCCCATGGGACTAGCGGGGTACGAGCAGTACTTC CASSPMGLAGYEQYF
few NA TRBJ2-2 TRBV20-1 TGCAGTGCCCCCGCGCTGCAGCGGGCGAACACCGGGGAGCTGTTTTTT CSAPALQRANTGELFF
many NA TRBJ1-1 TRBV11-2 TGTGCCAGCAGCTTAGATCGACAGGAACGAGCTTTCTTT CASSLDRQERAFF
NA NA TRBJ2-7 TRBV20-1 TGCAGTGCTAGGGGTAGCGGAATTTACGAGCAGTACTTC CSARGSGIYEQYF
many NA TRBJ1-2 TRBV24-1 TGTGCCACTACCGGGACGTCGGGGGGCTACACCTTC CATTGTSGGYTF
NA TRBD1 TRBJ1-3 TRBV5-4 TGTGCCAGCAGCCGCGCCGGGACAGGGACTGGAAACACCATATATTTT CASSRAGTGTGNTIYF
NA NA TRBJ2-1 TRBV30 TGTGCCTGGAGTGTAGGGGCGGAGCAGTTCTTC CAWSVGAEQFF
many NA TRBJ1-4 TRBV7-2 TGTGCCAGCAGCCGATCAGGGGAAATTAGGGAAAAACTGTTTTTT CASSRSGEIREKLFF
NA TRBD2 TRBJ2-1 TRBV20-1 TGCAGTGCTAGAGAAGGCGGGGGTGCCTCCTACAATGAGCAGTTCTTC CSAREGGGASYNEQFF
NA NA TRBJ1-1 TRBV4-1 TGCGCCAGCAGCCAAGTTACTGGGAACACTGAAGCTTTCTTT CASSQVTGNTEAFF
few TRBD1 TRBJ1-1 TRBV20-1 TGCAGTGCTTCCGGGACAGTGAACACTGAAGCTTTCTTT CSASGTVNTEAFF
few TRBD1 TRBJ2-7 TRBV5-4 TGTGCCAGCAGCCCTAAGGGACAGGCGGCGAACTACGAGCAGTACTTC CASSPKGQAANYEQYF
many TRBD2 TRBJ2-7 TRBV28 TGTGCCAGTAAACGAGCGGGAGGGCCCTACGAGCAGTACTTC CASKRAGGPYEQYF
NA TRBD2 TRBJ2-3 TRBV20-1 TGCAGTGCTAGACGCCTAGCGGGAGAGGATGGCACAGATACGCAGTATTTT CSARRLAGEDGTDTQYF
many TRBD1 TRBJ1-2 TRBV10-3 TGTGCCATCAATAACAGGGGTAACGGCTACACCTTC CAINNRGNGYTF
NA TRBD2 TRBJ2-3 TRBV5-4 TGTGCCAGCAGCTTCAAGCGGGAGGGGGGGGGCACAGATACGCAGTATTTT CASSFKREGGGTDTQYF
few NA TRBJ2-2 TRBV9 TGTGCCAGCAGCCCCAGAGGAGTAATCGACGGGGAGCTGTTTTTT CASSPRGVIDGELFF
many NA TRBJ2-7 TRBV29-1 TGCAGCGTTGTAGGCGGCGGTTCCTACGAGCAGTACTTC CSVVGGGSYEQYF